The rows below give T cell receptor beta chains drawn from one sample of a study of cytomegalovirus exposure and HLA in healthy donors. Data came from immunoSEQ multiplex PCR; TCRdb stores just in-frame clones and leaves some out. The table shows about 67,000 clones, with 94% occurring only once. Sequenced input: PBMCs. These receptors were obtained from a woman aged 18-29 years in good health and CMV-seronegative. Both conserved end residues are part of each CDR3. Clone size, where shown, is once, few, many, or a class for clones that have expanded.

CDR3 protein: CASSPPTGGIEAFF
clone size: NA
J gene: TRBJ1-1
V gene: TRBV18

CDR3 protein: CASLSGGGPNEKLFF
clone size: NA
J gene: TRBJ1-4
V gene: TRBV28

CDR3 protein: CAWSVRGTASPLHF
clone size: few
J gene: TRBJ1-6
V gene: TRBV30

CDR3 protein: CASSQIRTSGVVTDTQYF
clone size: NA
J gene: TRBJ2-3
V gene: TRBV4-1

CDR3 protein: CASSRDFYNEQFF
clone size: NA
J gene: TRBJ2-1
V gene: TRBV4-1

CDR3 protein: CASSNGQGGEKLFF
clone size: once
J gene: TRBJ1-4
V gene: TRBV5-1

CDR3 protein: CASSRTGTYGYTF
clone size: NA
J gene: TRBJ1-2
V gene: TRBV6-5

CDR3 protein: CASSLPSGTDTQYF
clone size: NA
J gene: TRBJ2-3
V gene: TRBV5-4

CDR3 protein: CASSRTETYGYTF
clone size: NA
J gene: TRBJ1-2
V gene: TRBV9

CDR3 protein: CASSDTASGTDTQYF
clone size: NA
J gene: TRBJ2-3
V gene: TRBV6-4

CDR3 protein: CASRLIRDRGGDGELFF
clone size: NA
J gene: TRBJ2-2
V gene: TRBV7-3

CDR3 protein: CASSWGTFLRTDNEQFF
clone size: once
J gene: TRBJ2-1
V gene: TRBV5-6

CDR3 protein: CASSQDMWEKLQETQYF
clone size: NA
J gene: TRBJ2-5
V gene: TRBV4-1

CDR3 protein: CASSYSGGGYTF
clone size: NA
J gene: TRBJ1-2
V gene: TRBV6-5

CDR3 protein: CASSEVAGSTNSPLHF
clone size: once
J gene: TRBJ1-6
V gene: TRBV6-1

CDR3 protein: CASSPGQREGYTF
clone size: NA
J gene: TRBJ1-2
V gene: TRBV28

CDR3 protein: CASSLDSGVDTQYF
clone size: once
J gene: TRBJ2-3
V gene: TRBV7-2

CDR3 protein: CASSERVGGCYF
clone size: NA
J gene: TRBJ2-3
V gene: TRBV6-1

CDR3 protein: CASSPGQGPYSNQPQHF
clone size: NA
J gene: TRBJ1-5
V gene: TRBV18

CDR3 protein: CASSQGREGYTF
clone size: NA
J gene: TRBJ1-2
V gene: TRBV7-9

CDR3 protein: CASSLAGLADEQFF
clone size: few
J gene: TRBJ2-1
V gene: TRBV7-6

CDR3 protein: CASSSAAGGSGEQYF
clone size: NA
J gene: TRBJ2-7
V gene: TRBV28

CDR3 protein: CASSIRTGALDRELFF
clone size: NA
J gene: TRBJ2-2
V gene: TRBV5-8

CDR3 protein: CASSLPQVNYGYTF
clone size: NA
J gene: TRBJ1-2
V gene: TRBV5-8

CDR3 protein: CASSLGSSYEQYF
clone size: NA
J gene: TRBJ2-7
V gene: TRBV4-3